The T cell receptor (beta chain) described here comes from a study of OX40 agonist ivuxolimab in advanced cancers. About the study: The eligibility criteria allowed prior anti-PD-1, anti-PD-L1 or anti-CTLA-4 therapy, and 40% had some. Study-level points and caveats: In the 0.1 to 3.0 mg/kg range, CD4+ and CD8+ blood T cells had expanded clonally by week 6. Some of the nonresponding patients also showed low levels of normalized T-cell clonal expansion. Specificity for antigen went undetermined in the expanded peripheral T cells.

Regarding this clone: Its target is not known.

Profiled with immunoSEQ multiplex PCR; TCRdb holds only in-frame clones, not every one. The table shows approximately 81,000 clones, with 85% to 95% occurring only once. Looked up from germline, CDR1 is SGHTS and CDR2 is YDEGEE. Trimming shortened V by 3 bases and J by 2 bases, and 14 bases separated the two germline ends. The CDR3 is 15 residues long. The TCR comes from an adult with an advanced solid tumor such as melanoma, head and neck, liver or kidney cancer. Material: CD4+ or CD8+ T cells sorted from blood, obtained in a trial of the OX40 agonist ivuxolimab. The chain links TRBV5-8 to TRBJ1-1; maybe TRBD1 (6 bases). DNA for the CDR3: TGTGCCAGCAGCTGGGGGCTGGGCACCAACACTGAAGCTTTCTTT. Residues: CASSWGLGTNTEAFF.